Here is one TCR beta chain with its context. Its target is unknown. This specimen belongs to a study of CD8+ T cells in alopecia areata. Study-wide findings and caveats: Any link of baseline CD8+ expansion to response, resting on one nonresponder, remains uncertain. Tofacitinib yielded significantly lower scalp clonality and fewer expanded CD8+ clones among the top 100. In patients, TCRs were shared less clearly than in mice, and HLA may possibly be involved.

Treatment denoted: oral pan-JAK inhibitor, 5-10 mg twice daily. Peripheral blood, together with lesional scalp punch biopsies, was collected from alopecia areata patients. In each case, RNA was isolated and then reverse transcribed into cDNA as the sequencing template. Produced via immunoSEQ multiplex PCR; TCRdb's table is partial and in-frame only. The data contain 150,000 to 200,000 clones, 60% of them singletons. There are 16 residues in the CDR3. Germline V gene sequence: CDR1 SGDLS, CDR2 YYNGEE. V dropped 0 bases and J dropped 0 bases, with 12 bases sitting between them. The chain employs TRBV9 and TRBJ1-1; a possible D gene is TRBD1 (6 bases). The receptor's source is a human donor with alopecia areata. Sequencing used CD4+ T cells sorted from blood, obtained at week 4, from a patient treated with tofacitinib. CDR3 amino acids: CASSVAAGDMNTEAFF. The CDR3 region has the DNA TGTGCCAGCAGCGTAGCGGCAGGGGACATGAACACTGAAGCTTTCTTT.